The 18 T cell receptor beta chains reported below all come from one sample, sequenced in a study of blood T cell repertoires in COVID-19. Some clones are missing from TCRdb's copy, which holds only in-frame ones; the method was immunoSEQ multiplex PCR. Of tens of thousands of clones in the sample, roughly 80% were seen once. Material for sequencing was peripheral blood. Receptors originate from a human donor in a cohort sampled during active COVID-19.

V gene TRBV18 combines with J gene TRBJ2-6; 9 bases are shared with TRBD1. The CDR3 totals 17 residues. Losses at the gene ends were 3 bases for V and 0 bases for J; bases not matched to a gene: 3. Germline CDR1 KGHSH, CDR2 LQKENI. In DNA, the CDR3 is TGTGCCAGCTCACCGACAGGGGGTAGCTCTGGGGCCAACGTCCTGACTTTC. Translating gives CASSPTGGSSGANVLTF.

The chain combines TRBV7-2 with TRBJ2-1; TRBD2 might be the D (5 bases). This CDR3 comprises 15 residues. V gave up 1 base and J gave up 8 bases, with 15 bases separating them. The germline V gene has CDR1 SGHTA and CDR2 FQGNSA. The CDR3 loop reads CASSLDGRLLDEQFF. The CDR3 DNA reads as TGTGCCAGCAGCTTAGATGGGAGACTACTCGATGAGCAGTTCTTC.

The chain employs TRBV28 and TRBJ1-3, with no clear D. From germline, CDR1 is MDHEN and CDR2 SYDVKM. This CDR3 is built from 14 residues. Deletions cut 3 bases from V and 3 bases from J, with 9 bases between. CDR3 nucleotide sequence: TGTGCCAGCAGTTTTCATGCAGGTGGAAACACCATATATTTT. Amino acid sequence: CASSFHAGGNTIYF.

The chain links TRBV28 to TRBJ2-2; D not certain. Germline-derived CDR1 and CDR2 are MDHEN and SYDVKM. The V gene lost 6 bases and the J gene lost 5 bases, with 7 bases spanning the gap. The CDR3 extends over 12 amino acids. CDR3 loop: CASRTDTGELFF. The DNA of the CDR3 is TGTGCCAGCAGAACAGATACCGGGGAGCTGTTTTTT. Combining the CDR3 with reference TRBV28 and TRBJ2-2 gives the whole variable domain DVKVTQSSRYLVKRTGEKVFLECVQDMDHENMFWYRQDPGLGLRLIYFSYDVKMKEKGDIPEGYSVSREKKERFSLILESASTNQTSMYLCASRTDTGELFFGEGSRLTVL.

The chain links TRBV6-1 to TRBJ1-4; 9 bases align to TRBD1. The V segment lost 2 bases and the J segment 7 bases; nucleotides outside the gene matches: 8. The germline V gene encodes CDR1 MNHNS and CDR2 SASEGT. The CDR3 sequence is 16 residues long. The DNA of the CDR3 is TGTGCCAGCAGTGAACCGAAGGGGACAGGGAGTGAAAAACTGTTTTTT. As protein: CASSEPKGTGSEKLFF.

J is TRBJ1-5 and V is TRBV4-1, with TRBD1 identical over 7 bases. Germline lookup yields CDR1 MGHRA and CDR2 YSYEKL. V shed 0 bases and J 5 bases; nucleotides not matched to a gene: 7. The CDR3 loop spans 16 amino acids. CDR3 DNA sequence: TGCGCCAGCAGCCAAGACCCGGGACAGACGTATCAGCCCCAGCATTTT. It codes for CASSQDPGQTYQPQHF.

In DNA, the CDR3 is TGTGCCAGCAGCCAAGGGCAGGGGGACACCGGGGAGCTGTTTTTT. Translation: CASSQGQGDTGELFF. The V gene is TRBV3-1 (or the pseudogene TRBV3-2), the J gene TRBJ2-2; TRBD1 agrees at 7 bases. Trimming at V came to 1 base and at J to 3 bases, leaving 2 bases not matched to a gene. The germline V gene encodes CDR1 LGHDT and CDR2 YNNKEL (reference sequence). This CDR3 contains 15 residues.

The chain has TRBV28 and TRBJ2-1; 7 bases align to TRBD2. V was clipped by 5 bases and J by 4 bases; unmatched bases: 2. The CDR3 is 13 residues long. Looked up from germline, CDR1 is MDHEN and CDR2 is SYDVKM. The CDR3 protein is CASSGGGYNEQFF. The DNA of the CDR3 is TGTGCCAGCAGTGGGGGGGGTTACAATGAGCAGTTCTTC.

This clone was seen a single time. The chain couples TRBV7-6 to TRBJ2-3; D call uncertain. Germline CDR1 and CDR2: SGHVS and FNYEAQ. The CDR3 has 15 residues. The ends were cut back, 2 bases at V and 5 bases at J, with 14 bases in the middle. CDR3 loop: CASSLSRSPQDTQYF. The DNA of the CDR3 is TGTGCCAGCAGCTTAAGCAGGTCCCCTCAAGATACGCAGTATTTT.

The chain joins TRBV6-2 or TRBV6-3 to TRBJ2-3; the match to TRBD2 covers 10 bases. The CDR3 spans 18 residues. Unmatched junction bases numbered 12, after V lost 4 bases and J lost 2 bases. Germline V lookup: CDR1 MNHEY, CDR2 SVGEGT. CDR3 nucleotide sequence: TGTGCCAGCAGTTCTGTTCCCGGGACTAGCGATCCCACAGATACGCAGTATTTT. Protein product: CASSSVPGTSDPTDTQYF.

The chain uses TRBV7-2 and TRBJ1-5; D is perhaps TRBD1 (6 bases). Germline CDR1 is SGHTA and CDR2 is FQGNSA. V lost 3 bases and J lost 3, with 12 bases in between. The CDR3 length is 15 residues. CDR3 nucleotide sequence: TGTGCCAGCAGCTTGGGGACATTAGACAATCAGCCCCAGCATTTT. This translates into CASSLGTLDNQPQHF.

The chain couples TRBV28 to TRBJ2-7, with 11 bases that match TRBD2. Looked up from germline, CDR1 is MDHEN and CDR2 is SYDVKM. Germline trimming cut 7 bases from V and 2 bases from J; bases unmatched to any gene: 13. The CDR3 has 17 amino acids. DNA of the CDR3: TGTGCCAGCAAGGACGGGCTAGCGGGAGGATTTACCTACGAGCAGTACTTC. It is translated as CASKDGLAGGFTYEQYF.

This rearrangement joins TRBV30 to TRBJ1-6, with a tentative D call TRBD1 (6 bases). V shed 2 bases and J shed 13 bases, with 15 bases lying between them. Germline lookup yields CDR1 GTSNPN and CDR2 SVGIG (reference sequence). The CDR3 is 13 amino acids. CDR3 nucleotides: TGTGCCTGGAGTCCAACGGGACAACGGCCCCTCCACTTT. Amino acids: CAWSPTGQRPLHF.

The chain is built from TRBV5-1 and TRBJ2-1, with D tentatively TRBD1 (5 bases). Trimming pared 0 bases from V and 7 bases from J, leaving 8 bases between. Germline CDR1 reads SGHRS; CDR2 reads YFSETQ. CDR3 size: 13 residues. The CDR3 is CASSLGRDNEQFF. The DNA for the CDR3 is TGCGCCAGCAGCTTGGGCAGGGATAATGAGCAGTTCTTC.

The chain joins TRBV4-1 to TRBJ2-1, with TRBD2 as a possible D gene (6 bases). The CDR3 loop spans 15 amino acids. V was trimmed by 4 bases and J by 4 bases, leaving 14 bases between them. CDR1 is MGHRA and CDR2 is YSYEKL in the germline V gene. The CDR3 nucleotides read TGCGCCAGCAGCCCCCGGGACTTCATGTACAATGAGCAGTTCTTC. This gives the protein CASSPRDFMYNEQFF.

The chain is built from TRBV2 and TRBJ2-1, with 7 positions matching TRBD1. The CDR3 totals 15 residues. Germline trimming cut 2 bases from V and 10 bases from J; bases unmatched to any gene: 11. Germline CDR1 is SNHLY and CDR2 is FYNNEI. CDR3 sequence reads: CASSETARGRGEQFF. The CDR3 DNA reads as TGTGCCAGCAGTGAAACGGCTAGGGGGCGTGGGGAGCAGTTCTTC.

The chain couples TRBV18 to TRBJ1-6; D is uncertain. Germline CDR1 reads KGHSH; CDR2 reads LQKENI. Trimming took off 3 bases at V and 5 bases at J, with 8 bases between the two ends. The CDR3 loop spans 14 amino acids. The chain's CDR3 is CASSPLANNSPLHF. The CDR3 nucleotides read TGTGCCAGCTCACCTTTGGCAAATAATTCACCCCTCCACTTT.

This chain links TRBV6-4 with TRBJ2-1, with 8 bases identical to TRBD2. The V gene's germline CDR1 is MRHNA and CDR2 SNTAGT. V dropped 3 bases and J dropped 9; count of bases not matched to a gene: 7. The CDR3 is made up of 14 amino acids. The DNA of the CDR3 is TGTGCCAGCAGTGATAGAGGACTAGCCGGTGAGCAGTTCTTC. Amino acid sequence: CASSDRGLAGEQFF.